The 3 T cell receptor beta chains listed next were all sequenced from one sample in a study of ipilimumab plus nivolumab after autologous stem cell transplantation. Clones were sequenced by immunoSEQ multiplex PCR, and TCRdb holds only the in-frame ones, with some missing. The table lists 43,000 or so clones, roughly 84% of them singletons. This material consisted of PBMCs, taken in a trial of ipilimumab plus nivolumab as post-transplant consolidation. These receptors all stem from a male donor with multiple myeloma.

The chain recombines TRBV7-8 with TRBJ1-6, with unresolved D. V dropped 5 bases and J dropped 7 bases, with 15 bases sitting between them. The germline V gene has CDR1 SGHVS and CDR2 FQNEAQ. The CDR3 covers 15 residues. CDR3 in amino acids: CASSRVEIQNSPLHF. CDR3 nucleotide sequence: TGTGCCAGCAGCCGCGTGGAAATTCAAAATTCACCCCTCCACTTT.

CDR3 in amino acids: CASSPGEFGYNEQFF. CDR3 coding DNA: TGTGCCAGCTCTCCCGGGGAGTTTGGCTACAATGAGCAGTTCTTC. The V and J genes are TRBV18 and TRBJ2-1; possible D gene TRBD2, 5 bases. Germline-derived CDR1 and CDR2 are KGHSH and LQKENI. The V and J ends lost 6 bases and 3 bases respectively, with 15 bases between them. The CDR3 spans 15 residues.

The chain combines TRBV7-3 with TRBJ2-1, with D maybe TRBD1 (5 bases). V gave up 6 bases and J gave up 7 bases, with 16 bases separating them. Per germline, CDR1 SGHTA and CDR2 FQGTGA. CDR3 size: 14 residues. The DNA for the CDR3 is TGTGCCAGCAGTTTCCCGACAGTCGGAAATGAGCAGTTCTTC. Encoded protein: CASSFPTVGNEQFF.